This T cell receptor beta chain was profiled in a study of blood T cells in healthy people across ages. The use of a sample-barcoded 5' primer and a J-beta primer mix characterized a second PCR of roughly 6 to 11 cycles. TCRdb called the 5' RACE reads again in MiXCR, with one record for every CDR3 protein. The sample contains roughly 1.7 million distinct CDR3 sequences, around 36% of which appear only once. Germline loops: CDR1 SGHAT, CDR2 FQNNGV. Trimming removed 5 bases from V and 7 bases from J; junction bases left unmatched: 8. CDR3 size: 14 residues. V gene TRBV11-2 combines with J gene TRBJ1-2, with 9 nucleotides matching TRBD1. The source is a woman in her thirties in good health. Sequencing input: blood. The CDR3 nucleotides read TGTGCCAGCAGCAACACAGGGGGCGCCGGTGGCTACACCTTC. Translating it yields CASSNTGGAGGYTF.